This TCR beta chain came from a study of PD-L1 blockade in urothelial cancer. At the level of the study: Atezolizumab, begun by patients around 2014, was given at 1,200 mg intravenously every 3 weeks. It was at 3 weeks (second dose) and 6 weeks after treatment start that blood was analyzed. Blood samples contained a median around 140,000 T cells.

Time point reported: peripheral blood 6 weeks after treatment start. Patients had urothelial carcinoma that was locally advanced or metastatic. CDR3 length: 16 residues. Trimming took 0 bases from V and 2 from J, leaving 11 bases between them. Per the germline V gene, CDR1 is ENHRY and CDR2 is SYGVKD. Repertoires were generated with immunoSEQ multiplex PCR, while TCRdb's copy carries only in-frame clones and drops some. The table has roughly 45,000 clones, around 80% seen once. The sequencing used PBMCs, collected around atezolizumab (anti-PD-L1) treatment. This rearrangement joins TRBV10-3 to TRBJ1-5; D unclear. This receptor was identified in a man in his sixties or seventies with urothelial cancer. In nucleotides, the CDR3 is TGTGCCATCAGTGAGTCGGCAGCCGGGGGCAATCAGCCCCAGCATTTT. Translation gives CAISESAAGGNQPQHF.